These T cell receptor beta chains were read from a single sample in a study of cytomegalovirus exposure and HLA in healthy donors. Repertoires were generated with immunoSEQ multiplex PCR, while TCRdb's copy carries only in-frame clones and drops some. The sample includes about 110,000 clones, about 70% of them seen just once. Sample: PBMCs. These receptors all come from a woman in her forties or fifties in good health and CMV-seropositive. Both conserved end residues are part of each CDR3. D genes are given only for firm matches. Expanded clones get a size class; other rows say once, few or many, or leave the size out.

v_gene	j_gene	d_gene	abundance	CDR3nt	CDR3aa
TRBV9	TRBJ2-6	TRBD1	.	TGTGCCAGCAGCGTAATAGACCGGGACAGGGATAACTCTGGGGCCAACGTCCTGACTTTC	CASSVIDRDRDNSGANVLTF
TRBV7-3	TRBJ2-7	TRBD2	once	TGTGCCAGCAGCTTAAGGGGGGGAATTCGAGACGAGCAGTACTTC	CASSLRGGIRDEQYF
TRBV12-5	TRBJ1-1	TRBD1	.	TGTGCTAGTGCAATATTTCGTCCCGGGACAGGGATGAACACTGAAGCTTTCTTT	CASAIFRPGTGMNTEAFF
TRBV6-6	TRBJ1-5	TRBD1	.	TGTGCCAGCAGGGGGGACAGGGGTGGCAATCAGCCCCAGCATTTT	CASRGDRGGNQPQHF
TRBV7-6	TRBJ1-6	.	.	TGTGCCAGCAGCTTAGGCAGTAATTCACCCCTCCACTTT	CASSLGSNSPLHF
TRBV13	TRBJ1-6	TRBD1	.	TGTGCCAGCAGCCCGACAGGGGGAGGATCACCCCTCCACTTT	CASSPTGGGSPLHF
TRBV9	TRBJ2-2	TRBD1	few	TGTGCCAGCAGCGTAGCTTTTAGACAGGGTGGCACCGGGGAGCTGTTTTTT	CASSVAFRQGGTGELFF
TRBV10-3	TRBJ2-7	.	.	TGTGCCATCAGTAAGGCGGGGCCCGGGAACTCCTACGAGCAGTACTTC	CAISKAGPGNSYEQYF
TRBV6-5	TRBJ2-3	.	.	TGTGCCAGCAGTTACTACCTTCCAGGCACAGATACGCAGTATTTT	CASSYYLPGTDTQYF
TRBV27	TRBJ2-1	.	.	TGTGCCAGCAGTTTCAATAAACTTCTGCTGGGGGGGGCCCCCGACAATGAGCAGTTCTTC	CASSFNKLLLGGAPDNEQFF
TRBV5-1	TRBJ2-5	.	.	TGCGCCAGCAGCTTGTCGCGGGGCTGGGAGACCCAGTACTTC	CASSLSRGWETQYF
TRBV7-2	TRBJ1-5	.	.	TGTGCCAGCAGCTTAGGGCAGGATCAGCCCCAGCATTTT	CASSLGQDQPQHF
TRBV13	TRBJ2-2	.	.	TGTGCCAGCAGCTTAGCGCCTAGCTTTCTCTTAAACACCGGGGAGCTGTTTTTT	CASSLAPSFLLNTGELFF
TRBV28	TRBJ2-1	TRBD1	few	TGTGCCAGCAGTCCAGGGGGCACCTACAATGAGCAGTTCTTC	CASSPGGTYNEQFF
TRBV18	TRBJ1-3	TRBD1	.	TGTGCCAGCTCACCACTAGCTGACAGGGGGAGTGGAAACACCATATATTTT	CASSPLADRGSGNTIYF
TRBV4-2	TRBJ2-1	.	.	TGTGCCAGCAGCCGCGACTATAGCTCCTACAATGAGCAGTTCTTC	CASSRDYSSYNEQFF
TRBV6-1	TRBJ1-3	.	few	TGTGCCAGCAGTGAACAGGGCCGGCTGGTCTCTGGAAACACCATATATTTT	CASSEQGRLVSGNTIYF
TRBV28	TRBJ1-1	TRBD1	.	TGTGCCAGCAGTCTTCGACAGGGCTGGATTGAAGCTTTCTTT	CASSLRQGWIEAFF